The rows below give T cell receptor beta chains drawn from one sample of a study of patients and donors after allogeneic stem cell transplantation. MiXCR, applied by TCRdb to the RT-PCR reads, yields one record per CDR3 protein. The data contain about 960,000 distinct CDR3 sequences, over 15% of them singletons. What was sequenced was blood, either unsorted or a sorted T cell fraction (not recorded which). All receptors derive from a human donor who was either an allogeneic HSCT recipient or a stem cell or donor lymphocyte infusion donor (not recorded which). It is not recorded whose cells these are; they may come from a transplant donor. The CDR3 runs from the conserved cysteine through the conserved F or W. D genes are given only for firm matches. Clone size appears in some rows only: once, few, many, or a class for an expanded clone.

V gene	clone size	D gene	J gene	CDR3 DNA	CDR3 protein
TRBV7-6	.	TRBD1	TRBJ1-1	TGTGCCAGCAGCTACCGGACAGGGGGCAGTGAAGCTTTCTTT	CASSYRTGGSEAFF
TRBV5-8	.	.	TRBJ2-2	TGTGCCAGCAGCCACCACTCGGGTCTGTTTTTT	CASSHHSGLFF
TRBV7-9	few	TRBD2	TRBJ2-1	TGTGCCAGCACCGACATACTAGCGGGGGGGCGGAATGAGCAGTTCTTC	CASTDILAGGRNEQFF
TRBV12-3/TRBV12-4	.	.	TRBJ2-4	TGTGCCAGCAGGACCTCAGGTGGGCCAGCCAAAAACATTCAGCACTTC	CASRTSGGPAKNIQHF
TRBV20-1	few	.	TRBJ2-5	TGCAGTGTTCCGCTCCGGGACGGCCAAGAGACCCAGTACTTC	CSVPLRDGQETQYF
TRBV27	.	.	TRBJ1-6	TGTGCCAGCAGTTTAATCGGGAACTCCTATAATTCACCCCTCCACTTT	CASSLIGNSYNSPLHF
TRBV12-3/TRBV12-4	few	.	TRBJ2-1	TGTGCCAGCAGTTCTCCCCGGCGATTTCAGCTGTCCTACAATGAGCAGTTCTTC	CASSSPRRFQLSYNEQFF
TRBV5-1	few	.	TRBJ2-3	TGCGCCAGCAAAGAACTAGCCCGAATTCTCGATACGCAGTATTTT	CASKELARILDTQYF
TRBV6-2/TRBV6-3	.	.	TRBJ1-5	TGTGCCAGCAGTTACAATAGAGGTTGGGCCCAGCATTTT	CASSYNRGWAQHF
TRBV4-1	few	.	TRBJ2-3	TGCGCCAGCAGACCGATAAGACACCGAGGGGCAGATACGCAGTATTTT	CASRPIRHRGADTQYF
TRBV30	.	.	TRBJ1-4	TGTGCCTGGGGGGAAAGAGGGGCAGGTGAAAAACTGTTTTTT	CAWGERGAGEKLFF
TRBV7-9	few	TRBD2	TRBJ2-7	TGTGCCAGCAGCTTAGGGACTAGCGGGGACTACGAGCAGTACTTC	CASSLGTSGDYEQYF
TRBV4-2	few	TRBD2	TRBJ2-7	TGTGCCAGCAGCCAAGTGAAGACTAGCGGGGGGGCCAACGAGCAGTACTTC	CASSQVKTSGGANEQYF
TRBV28	.	.	TRBJ1-3	TGTGCCAGCACGACGGGGGCTGGAAACACCATATATTTT	CASTTGAGNTIYF